One sample yielded the 5 T cell receptor beta chains listed below, sequenced in a study of cytomegalovirus exposure and HLA in healthy donors. Primers included in the PCR were 60 Vbeta and 13 Jbeta primers. Sequenced by immunoSEQ multiplex PCR; TCRdb stores in-frame clones only, minus some. The data contain 160,000 or so clones, approximately 86% of them singletons. Sequenced material: PBMCs. The receptor set was obtained from a woman under 30 in good health and CMV-seronegative.

The CDR3 here is CASSWRGRNYGYTF. In DNA, the CDR3 is TGTGCCAGCAGTTGGCGGGGGCGTAACTATGGCTACACCTTC. The rearrangement links TRBV28 to TRBJ1-2; the D gene is possibly TRBD1 (6 bases). V lost 4 bases and J 1 base, leaving 10 bases between the germline ends. CDR1 and CDR2 (germline): MDHEN, SYDVKM. The CDR3 sequence is 14 residues long.

V is TRBV18 and J is TRBJ2-3; 8 nucleotides line up with TRBD1. Germline CDR1 is KGHSH and CDR2 is LQKENI. Germline trimming cut 3 bases from V and 2 bases from J; bases unmatched to any gene: 7. CDR3 length: 16 amino acids. The CDR3 loop is CASSPMTGANTDTQYF. DNA of the CDR3: TGTGCCAGCTCACCGATGACAGGGGCCAACACAGATACGCAGTATTTT.

This chain joins TRBV4-2 and TRBJ2-3; TRBD2 matches 14 bases. The germline CDR1 and CDR2 sequences are LGHNA and YNFKEQ. After removal of 4 bases from V and 6 bases from J, the junction contained 6 bases not matched to a gene. The CDR3 spans 16 residues. CDR3 DNA sequence: TGTGCCAGCAGCCCTCGACTAGCGGGAGGGTTGGATACGCAGTATTTT. Encoded protein: CASSPRLAGGLDTQYF.

This clone showed up just once. V gene TRBV7-2 combines with J gene TRBJ2-2, with 9 positions matching TRBD1. Germline-derived CDR1 and CDR2 are SGHTA and FQGNSA. The V gene end was trimmed by 4 bases and the J gene end by 5 bases; junction bases not matched to a gene: 8. This CDR3 contains 16 residues. The CDR3: CASSYDRGFVTGELFF. The CDR3 DNA sequence: TGTGCCAGCAGCTACGACAGGGGGTTTGTTACCGGGGAGCTGTTTTTT. Supplemented by reference TRBV7-2 and TRBJ2-2, the full variable domain reads GAGVSQSPSNKVTEKGKDVELRCDPISGHTALYWYRQSLGQGLEFLIYFQGNSAPDKSGLPSDRFSAERTGGSVSTLTIQRTQQEDSAVYLCASSYDRGFVTGELFFGEGSRLTVL.

The table lists this clone with a count of one. Other DNA sequences in this sample translate to the same CDR3. This chain joins TRBV5-1 and TRBJ2-5; 13 bases match TRBD2. This CDR3 contains 16 residues. The V gene's germline CDR1 is SGHRS and CDR2 YFSETQ. After removal of 0 bases from V and 5 bases from J, the junction contained 4 bases not matched to a gene. The CDR3 region is CASSLGLAGGGETQYF. The DNA of the CDR3 is TGCGCCAGCAGCTTGGGACTAGCGGGAGGAGGCGAGACCCAGTACTTC.